The 13 T cell receptor beta chains presented below share a single source sample, sequenced in a study of identical twins. TCRdb ran MiXCR on the 5' RACE reads and lists one entry per CDR3 protein. The table shows roughly 1.6 million distinct CDR3 sequences, with 32% occurring only once. The specimen sequenced was cord blood. The source is a newborn girl in good health.

This clonotype was counted a few times. The chain links TRBV9 to TRBJ2-7, with 8 bases matching TRBD1. Germline lookup yields CDR1 SGDLS and CDR2 YYNGEE. J was trimmed by 7 bases and V by 4 bases; bases with no gene match: 16. This CDR3 is built from 16 residues. The CDR3 DNA reads as TGTGCCAGCAGCCCACAAAACAGGGGGGTCCACAATGAGCAGTACTTC. It encodes CASSPQNRGVHNEQYF. Looking up the rest from reference TRBV9 and TRBJ2-7 gives the full variable domain: DSGVTQTPKHLITATGQRVTLRCSPRSGDLSVYWYQQSLDQGLQFLIQYYNGEERAKGNILERFSAQQFPDLHSELNLSSLELGDSALYFCASSPQNRGVHNEQYFGPGTRLTVT.

The CDR3 nucleotides read TGTGCCAGCAGGACCCGACAGGGCCACACTGAAGCTTTCTTT. Translating it yields CASRTRQGHTEAFF. This sequence joins TRBV2 and TRBJ1-1; 7 bases agree with TRBD1. Looked up from germline, CDR1 is SNHLY and CDR2 is FYNNEI. The CDR3 consists of 14 residues. Trimming took 6 bases from V and 3 from J; bases not matched to a gene: 7.

The J gene is TRBJ1-2, the V gene TRBV5-1, with D possibly being TRBD1 (6 bases). Germline CDR1 and CDR2: SGHRS and YFSETQ. The CDR3 has 17 amino acids. The V end lost 0 bases, the J end lost 0 bases, and 15 bases lay between the germline ends. Written as DNA, the CDR3 is TGCGCCAGCAGCTTGGCCAGCAGGGGACCAGCTAACTATGGCTACACCTTC. This translates into CASSLASRGPANYGYTF.

The CDR3 loop is CASSLGQLLDGYTF. The CDR3 nucleotides are TGCGCCAGCAGCTTGGGCCAACTCCTTGATGGCTACACCTTC. The chain has TRBV5-1 and TRBJ1-2; D unresolved. Germline V CDR1 and CDR2: SGHRS, YFSETQ. Trimming removed 0 bases at V and 6 bases at J, with 12 bases between. This CDR3 comprises 14 residues.

This clonotype was recorded many times. The J gene is TRBJ2-1, the V gene TRBV4-1; the D call may be TRBD1 or TRBD2 (5 bases each). With 4 bases removed from V and 4 bases from J, the gap between germline ends came to 20 bases. Germline CDR1 MGHRA, CDR2 YSYEKL. CDR3 length: 17 amino acids. CDR3 in DNA: TGCGCCAGCAGCCCTGCAAGGGACCGGGTCATATACAATGAGCAGTTCTTC. It codes for CASSPARDRVIYNEQFF.

This clonotype was recorded at least ten times. J is TRBJ1-2 and V is TRBV28; 8 bases map to TRBD1. The CDR3 runs to 12 residues. Germline assignment: CDR1 MDHEN and CDR2 SYDVKM. V shed 10 bases, J shed 5 bases, and the junction held 6 bases outside the gene matches. This CDR3 is CATGQGAYGYTF. CDR3 in DNA: TGTGCCACCGGACAGGGAGCGTATGGCTACACCTTC.

There are a few counts of this clonotype. This sequence joins TRBV3-1 and TRBJ2-1; D is perhaps TRBD2 (6 bases). There are 14 residues in the CDR3. CDR1 LGHDT and CDR2 YNNKEL come from the germline V gene (reference sequence). V lost 3 bases and J 2 bases, leaving 8 bases between the germline ends. The chain's CDR3 is CASSQSSAYNEQFF. The DNA of the CDR3 is TGTGCCAGCAGCCAGTCTAGCGCCTACAATGAGCAGTTCTTC.

This clonotype was counted a few times. The chain has TRBV20-1 and TRBJ1-4; D is possibly TRBD1 (5 bases). The CDR3 spans 14 residues. Per germline, CDR1 DFQATT and CDR2 SNEGSKA (reference sequence). Trimming cost V 1 base and J 0 bases, with 6 bases left between them. The CDR3 reads CSARATATNEKLFF. CDR3 nucleotide sequence: TGCAGTGCTAGAGCGACAGCAACTAATGAAAAACTGTTTTTT.

The sample holds many counts of this clonotype. The chain is built from TRBV9 and TRBJ2-7; the D is unclear. With 2 bases removed from V and 0 bases from J, the gap between germline ends came to 3 bases. Per germline, CDR1 SGDLS and CDR2 YYNGEE. The length of the CDR3 is 12 residues. The CDR3 DNA reads TGTGCCAGCAGCGTTAGCTCCTACGAGCAGTACTTC. Amino acids: CASSVSSYEQYF. Complete variable domain (other parts from reference TRBV9 and TRBJ2-7): DSGVTQTPKHLITATGQRVTLRCSPRSGDLSVYWYQQSLDQGLQFLIQYYNGEERAKGNILERFSAQQFPDLHSELNLSSLELGDSALYFCASSVSSYEQYFGPGTRLTVT.

This clonotype was detected ten times or more. The DNA for the CDR3 is TGCAGTGCTAGTGCGGAGTCTATGTACTACACCTTC. This encodes CSASAESMYYTF. The chain employs TRBV20-1 and TRBJ1-2; D not resolved. The CDR3 runs to 12 residues. Trimming cost V 3 bases and J 10 bases, with 15 bases left between them. Germline values: CDR1 DFQATT, CDR2 SNEGSKA (reference sequence).

The sample holds one count of this clonotype. The junction shows a germline mismatch at one end, possibly a read error. The chain joins TRBV27 to TRBJ2-4, with 7 bases that match TRBD2. The DNA end is more similar to TRBJ2-5, so the J call may be wrong. The CDR3 is made up of 15 amino acids. The germline V gene encodes CDR1 MNHEY and CDR2 SMNVEV (reference sequence). CDR3 bases: TGTGCCCGCAGACCCCTCGGAGCGGGGCAAGAGACCCAGTACTTC. As protein: CARRPLGAGQETQYF.

In this sample, this clonotype turned up a few times. The rearrangement joins TRBV6-6 to TRBJ1-2, with D uncertain. The CDR3 totals 14 residues. V dropped 0 bases and J dropped 3 bases, with 8 bases sitting between them. Germline-derived CDR1 and CDR2 are MNHNY and SVGAGI (reference sequence). The CDR3 sequence is CASSYSEGYYGYTF. CDR3 nucleotide sequence: TGTGCCAGCAGTTACTCCGAAGGATACTATGGCTACACCTTC.

There are many counts of this clonotype. V is TRBV6-2 or TRBV6-3 and J is TRBJ2-5; no clear D gene. The CDR3 contains 11 residues. CDR1 is MNHEY, CDR2 SVGEGT, per germline. The V gene lost 2 bases and the J gene lost 5 bases, with 3 bases spanning the gap. CDR3 sequence: CASSYPETQYF. The CDR3 DNA follows: TGTGCCAGCAGTTACCCCGAGACCCAGTACTTC.